The rows below give T cell receptor beta chains drawn from one sample of a study of T cell responses to AZD1222 COVID-19 vaccine. Repertoires were generated with immunoSEQ multiplex PCR, while TCRdb's copy carries only in-frame clones and drops some. The sample shows more than 95,000 clones, 85% to 95% of them seen only once. The source was peripheral blood, collected on day 0 of AZD1222 vaccination. The receptors stem from an adult in good health. Each CDR3 is given with its conserved first and last residue. A D gene is named only where the DNA matches it firmly. Clone size is shown for a subset of rows, as once, few, many or a class of expanded clone.

TRBJ2-5 . . 13 TRBV27 TGTGCCAGCAGTTTGAGGACCGACGAGACCCAGTACTTC CASSLRTDETQYF
TRBJ2-2 once . 15 TRBV6-5 TGTGCCAGCAGCACCTGGACAAAGAACACCGGGGAGCTGTTTTTT CASSTWTKNTGELFF
TRBJ2-7 once TRBD1 15 TRBV23-1 TGCGCCAGCAGTCAGTTGGACAGGGGATGGTACGAGCAGTACTTC CASSQLDRGWYEQYF
TRBJ2-3 . . 16 TRBV19 TGTGCCAGTAGTACCTTTTGGGGCAGCTCTTCAGATACGCAGTATTTT CASSTFWGSSSDTQYF
TRBJ2-1 . TRBD2 17 TRBV7-9 TGTGCCAGCAGGGTAGCGGGAGGCCCGGAGGCCTACAATGAGCAGTTCTTC CASRVAGGPEAYNEQFF
TRBJ2-1 . . 12 TRBV2 TGTGCCAGCAGTGAGGCTCGGGAGGAGCAGTTCTTC CASSEAREEQFF
TRBJ1-2 . TRBD1 20 TRBV29-1 TGCAGCGTTGAAGATCTTCAACGTAGGGGTACAGGGGACGCGGACTATGGCTACACCTTC CSVEDLQRRGTGDADYGYTF
TRBJ2-1 . . 16 TRBV5-1 TGCGCCAGCAGCCCCCGACAGACAAACTCCTACAATGAGCAGTTCTTC CASSPRQTNSYNEQFF
TRBJ2-2 . TRBD2 12 TRBV5-6 TGTGCCAGCAGCCTTAGCGGGAGCGTGCTGTTTTTT CASSLSGSVLFF
TRBJ2-1 . . 15 TRBV3-1/TRBV3-2 TGTGCCAGCAGCCCACTAACCGGCCCCTACAATGAGCAGTTCTTC CASSPLTGPYNEQFF
TRBJ2-1 . . 13 TRBV19 TGTGCCAGTGCAGGGCTGCGAAACAATGAGCAGTTCTTC CASAGLRNNEQFF
TRBJ1-5 . . 13 TRBV4-1 TGCGCCAGCAGCCAAGGGGGGGTTCAGCCCCAGCATTTT CASSQGGVQPQHF
TRBJ2-6 once . 21 TRBV9 TGTGCCAGCAGCGTCCCTCGGGACAACCACCTAGATCCCTCTGGGGCCAACGTCCTGACTTTC CASSVPRDNHLDPSGANVLTF
TRBJ1-1 . TRBD1 10 TRBV28 TGTGCCAGCGGACAGGGGGCTGCTTTCTTT CASGQGAAFF
TRBJ1-4 few . 16 TRBV7-9 TGTGCCAGCAGCTCGATTGGACGGAGAACTAATGAAAAACTGTTTTTT CASSSIGRRTNEKLFF
TRBJ2-1 once . 14 TRBV10-1 TGCGCCAGCAGTGAGTCGGACCGGAGCGTAAAGCAGTTCTTC CASSESDRSVKQFF
TRBJ1-6 . TRBD1 13 TRBV29-1 TGCAGCGTCTTACAGGGGGGCGATTCACCCCTCCACTTT CSVLQGGDSPLHF
TRBJ2-2 . . 13 TRBV5-1 TGCGCCAGCAGCCTTACGAATACCGGGGAGCTGTTTTTT CASSLTNTGELFF
TRBJ1-2 . TRBD1 13 TRBV28 TGTGCCAGCAGTAGCGGGACAGTCTATGGCTACACCTTC CASSSGTVYGYTF
TRBJ2-3 . TRBD1 15 TRBV5-1 TGCGCCAGCAGCTCACAGGGGGCAGGACAGGATACGCAGTATTTT CASSSQGAGQDTQYF
TRBJ2-1 . TRBD2 16 TRBV30 TGTGCCTGGGTTGGGACTAGCGGGAGAACCTACAATGAGCAGTTCTTC CAWVGTSGRTYNEQFF
TRBJ2-6 . TRBD2 18 TRBV5-6 TGTGCCAGCAGCTTGGTCGGGTTAGCGGGATCCGGGGCCAACGTCCTGACTTTC CASSLVGLAGSGANVLTF
TRBJ2-1 . . 11 TRBV28 TGTGCCAGCAGCTACGTTAATGAGCAGTTCTTC CASSYVNEQFF
TRBJ1-3 . TRBD1 16 TRBV5-1 TGCGCCAGCAGTTCAAGGACAGGCCGCTCTGGAAACACCATATATTTT CASSSRTGRSGNTIYF
TRBJ2-3 . . 15 TRBV2 TGTGCCAGCGTCACTGGGGAGGTGGGCACAGATACGCAGTATTTT CASVTGEVGTDTQYF
TRBJ1-5 . . 14 TRBV7-9 TGTGCCAGCAGCTTCGCAGATAGCAATCAGCCCCAGCATTTT CASSFADSNQPQHF
TRBJ2-1 . . 16 TRBV27 TGTGCCAGCAGTTTAGGGGGCGGGAGAGGCTTCAATGAGCAGTTCTTC CASSLGGGRGFNEQFF
TRBJ2-1 . . 13 TRBV7-9 TGTGCCAGCAGCCTTTCCTCCTACAATGAGCAGTTCTTC CASSLSSYNEQFF
TRBJ1-1 . . 14 TRBV28 TGTGCCAGCAGTTTGTATCAGGGTATCACTGAAGCTTTCTTT CASSLYQGITEAFF
TRBJ1-5 . TRBD1 15 TRBV2 TGTGCCAGCAGTACGGGACAGGGGGTCAATCAGCCCCAGCATTTT CASSTGQGVNQPQHF
TRBJ2-7 . TRBD2 16 TRBV3-1/TRBV3-2 TGTGCCAGCAGCCAAGATCTGCGGCGGGAGCTCTACGAGCAGTACTTC CASSQDLRRELYEQYF
TRBJ2-7 . TRBD1 15 TRBV5-5 TGTGCCAGCAGCCCGGACAGGGGTTCCTCCTACGAGCAGTACTTC CASSPDRGSSYEQYF
TRBJ1-1 . . 13 TRBV11-3 TGTGCCAGCAGCCGAGATAATCTAGCTGAAGCTTTCTTT CASSRDNLAEAFF
TRBJ2-1 . . 14 TRBV4-1 TGCGCCAGCAGCCAAGATGTGGGATACAATGAGCAGTTCTTC CASSQDVGYNEQFF
TRBJ2-1 . TRBD1 15 TRBV12-5 TGTGCTAGTGGTACCCTGGGACAGGGATACAATGAGCAGTTCTTC CASGTLGQGYNEQFF
TRBJ2-7 once . 13 TRBV5-1 TGCGCCAGCAGCCGAGACGGAACCTACGAGCAGTACTTC CASSRDGTYEQYF
TRBJ1-1 . . 14 TRBV20-1 TGCAGTGCAAGTACAGGGAGGGACTTCACTGAAGCTTTCTTT CSASTGRDFTEAFF
TRBJ1-4 . . 12 TRBV28 TGTGCCAGCAGTGGATACGATGAAAAACTGTTTTTT CASSGYDEKLFF
TRBJ2-1 . TRBD2 14 TRBV9 TGTGCCAGCAGCGCTACTAGCGGGACGGATGAGCAGTTCTTC CASSATSGTDEQFF
TRBJ2-7 . TRBD2 13 TRBV19 TGTGCCAGTAGTCCTGGGAGGGGCTACGAGCAGTACTTC CASSPGRGYEQYF
TRBJ1-1 . TRBD1 13 TRBV5-6 TGTGCCAGCAAAACGGACAGGGAAGTTGAAGCTTTCTTT CASKTDREVEAFF
TRBJ1-2 . . 13 TRBV6-5 TGTGCCAGCGAGGCCAGGGGAGTATATGGCTACACCTTC CASEARGVYGYTF
TRBJ1-6 once . 13 TRBV10-3 TGTGCCATCAGCACAGCCTATAATTCACCCCTCCACTTT CAISTAYNSPLHF
TRBJ1-1 . . 14 TRBV6-5 TGTGCCAGCAGTTACTCGGGAGCCAACACTGAAGCTTTCTTT CASSYSGANTEAFF
TRBJ1-3 . . 15 TRBV28 TGTGCCAGCAGTTTATTTACCGACAGGAAAAACACCATATATTTT CASSLFTDRKNTIYF
TRBJ2-2 few . 12 TRBV7-9 TGTGCCAGCAGTCTTAACACCGGGGAGCTGTTTTTT CASSLNTGELFF
TRBJ2-1 . . 13 TRBV5-1 TGCGCCAGCACGCAGCGGTCCTACAATGAGCAGTTCTTC CASTQRSYNEQFF
TRBJ2-1 . . 15 TRBV13 TGTGCCAGCAGTCCTACAGGGTTAGGGAGGAATGAGCAGTTCTTC CASSPTGLGRNEQFF
TRBJ2-5 . TRBD1 13 TRBV6-5 TGTGCCAGCGGACAACAGGGGATCGAGACCCAGTACTTC CASGQQGIETQYF
TRBJ2-7 . . 12 TRBV5-5 TGTGCCAGCAGCCTGGGCATCTACGAGCAGTACTTC CASSLGIYEQYF
TRBJ2-7 . . 18 TRBV3-1/TRBV3-2 TGTGCCAGCAGCCAAGACGATAGCGGAGAAGGGAACCCCTACGAGCAGTACTTC CASSQDDSGEGNPYEQYF
TRBJ1-5 . . 16 TRBV10-3 TGTGCCATCAGCGGGAGGGATTCTGGTCCGAATCAGCCCCAGCATTTT CAISGRDSGPNQPQHF
TRBJ2-1 . . 15 TRBV28 TGTGCCAGCAGTTTAGGGGCCCCCTCCTACAATGAGCAGTTCTTC CASSLGAPSYNEQFF
TRBJ2-7 . . 15 TRBV3-1/TRBV3-2 TGTGCCAGCAGCCAAGCTCCGACAGCTTACTACGAGCAGTACTTC CASSQAPTAYYEQYF
TRBJ2-7 . . 15 TRBV13 TGTGCCAGTCGTCCGGCGACGGGGAGCTCCTACGAGCAGTACTTC CASRPATGSSYEQYF
TRBJ2-1 . TRBD1 14 TRBV6-6 TGTGCCAGCAACGACAGGGGGGGATACAATGAGCAGTTCTTC CASNDRGGYNEQFF
TRBJ1-5 . TRBD1 15 TRBV19 TGTGCCAGTAGTACCAGACAGGGATTCGTACAGCCCCAGCATTTT CASSTRQGFVQPQHF